This T cell receptor (beta chain) is from a study of OX40 agonist ivuxolimab in advanced cancers. Study-wide background: Ivuxolimab, an agonist antibody against OX40 (CD134), was given to patients. Patients in dose escalation had liver, melanoma, kidney or head and neck cancers. Overall study findings and caveats: The authors also found low normalized T-cell clonal expansion in some nonresponders.

Researchers took blood at baseline, on cycle 4 day 1, and on cycle 7 day 1. In germline, CDR1 is SGHNT, CDR2 YYREEE (reference sequence). V was pared by 4 bases and J by 4 bases, with 17 bases between. The CDR3 sequence is 15 residues long. Sequenced by immunoSEQ multiplex PCR; TCRdb stores in-frame clones only, minus some. Among 70,000 to 95,000 clones listed, approximately 94% were seen once. A word on this clone: The target antigen is unknown.

This chain connects TRBV5-4 to TRBJ1-2, with D perhaps TRBD1 (5 bases). The TCR originated in an adult with an advanced solid tumor such as melanoma, head and neck, liver or kidney cancer. This sample comprised CD4+ or CD8+ T cells sorted from blood, obtained in a trial of the OX40 agonist ivuxolimab. The CDR3 is CASSNHGSGGYGYTF. In DNA, the CDR3 is TGTGCCAGCAGCAACCACGGGTCGGGGGGCTATGGCTACACCTTC.